One TCR beta chain is described in this entry. Its antigen is not known. The sample originates from a study of graft-versus-host responses after intestinal transplantation. Study-level information: All recipients were transplanted with multivisceral, liver-intestinal, or isolated intestinal grafts. Induction with anti-thymocyte globulin, then tacrolimus and steroids for about 3 years, was given to all recipients. Study observations and caveats: Among recipient marrow samples, GvH clones were found; some appeared first in ileum or blood. Graft-donor T cell macrochimerism in patients accompanied high graft-versus-host to host-versus-graft clonal ratios in allografts.

Only in-frame clones appear in the TCRdb table, and some are missing; sequencing was by immunoSEQ multiplex PCR. The sample has roughly 46,000 clones; roughly 93% are singletons. The junction had 12 bases not matched to a gene; V was cut back by 3 bases and J by 9 bases. This CDR3 comprises 16 residues. Germline V gives CDR1 WSHSY, CDR2 SAAADI. This specimen was PBMCs, taken around 27 months after a first intestinal transplant, on the day of a second. The receptor comes from a human patient who received an intestinal transplant, so some T cells may come from the graft donor. V is TRBV10-2 and J is TRBJ2-1, with 9 bases identical to TRBD2. CDR3 region: CASSEWAGGGRGEQFF. The CDR3 DNA is TGCGCCAGCAGTGAATGGGCGGGAGGGGGTAGAGGTGAGCAGTTCTTC.